This T cell receptor (beta chain) stems from a study of OX40 agonist ivuxolimab in advanced cancers. As for the study in general: Enrolled patients in dose escalation had cancers that were hepatocellular carcinoma, melanoma, renal cell or head and neck cancer.

The CDR3 is 17 amino acids. V trimming: 0 bases; J trimming: 4 bases; junction bases outside the gene matches: 11. CDR1 SGDLS and CDR2 YYNGEE come from the germline V gene. Sequencing was performed with immunoSEQ multiplex PCR; in TCRdb, only in-frame clones are kept and a portion is missing. The profile covers about 100,000 clones, with 75% to 90% appearing a single time and 0.16% taken by the ten largest. Study-wide results and caveats: Expanded clones were, on average, more numerous in CD8+ T cells than in CD4+. Clonal expansion by week 6 occurred in CD4+ and CD8+ blood T cells (at 0.1 to 3.0 mg/kg). The work left the antigen specificity of expanded peripheral T cells undetermined.

With regard to this clone: The antigen is undetermined.

This chain uses TRBV9 with TRBJ2-7; 9 nucleotides line up with TRBD1. This specimen consisted of CD4+ or CD8+ T cells sorted from blood, obtained in a trial of the OX40 agonist ivuxolimab. The clonotype originates from an adult with an advanced solid tumor such as melanoma, head and neck, liver or kidney cancer. CDR3 sequence reads: CASSVGGAGTGIYEQYF. CDR3 nucleotides: TGTGCCAGCAGCGTAGGGGGTGCCGGGACAGGGATTTACGAGCAGTACTTC.